Following are 26 T cell receptor beta chains from one sample sequenced in a study of early T cells in non-severe SARS-CoV-2 infection. MiXCR was run by TCRdb on the 5' RACE reads, yielding one entry per CDR3 protein. Of 55,000 to 70,000 distinct CDR3 sequences listed, 12% were seen once; the top ten hold approximately 1.7%. The specimen sequenced was whole blood. Receptors originate from an adult who was a healthcare worker with PCR-confirmed SARS-CoV-2 infection or an uninfected control (not recorded which).

This clonotype was seen at least ten times. The V gene is TRBV12-5, the J gene TRBJ2-1, with 12 positions matching TRBD2. The CDR3 loop spans 19 amino acids. Trimming at V came to 7 bases and at J to 7 bases, leaving 20 bases not matched to a gene. Germline-derived CDR1 and CDR2 are LGHNT and FRNRAP. The CDR3 region has the DNA TGTGCTAGTGTCTTTCCAGGGCGTACTTGGACTAGCGGGGATAATGAGCAGTTCTTC. It codes for CASVFPGRTWTSGDNEQFF.

The chain recombines TRBV25-1 with TRBJ1-1; 8 positions agree with TRBD1. Germline V gives CDR1 MGHDK, CDR2 SYGVNS. The CDR3 length is 15 residues. With 2 bases clipped from V and 4 bases from J, the junction kept 6 bases outside the gene matches. The CDR3 DNA follows: TGTGCCAGCAGTGAAGTAACAGGGGGGGGCACTGAAGCTTTCTTT. It translates to CASSEVTGGGTEAFF.

This clonotype occurred a few times. The chain uses TRBV11-2 and TRBJ2-6; D might be TRBD1 or TRBD2, each matching 5 bases. V lost 5 bases and J lost 4, with 21 bases in between. Germline lookup yields CDR1 SGHAT and CDR2 FQNNGV. The CDR3 covers 18 residues. Written as DNA, the CDR3 is TGTGCCAGCAGCCCACGGGGCAGGAGCCTCCCCGGGGCCAACGTCCTGACTTTC. Protein: CASSPRGRSLPGANVLTF.

This clonotype has ten or more counts. This chain uses TRBV5-1 with TRBJ2-7; TRBD2 matches 8 bases. Germline V gene data show CDR1 as SGHRS and CDR2 as YFSETQ. CDR3 length: 15 residues. The V segment lost 4 bases and the J segment 4 bases; nucleotides outside the gene matches: 10. This CDR3 is CASSSTGTRSYEQYF. CDR3 nucleotides: TGCGCCAGCAGCAGCACCGGGACTAGGTCTTACGAGCAGTACTTC.

This clonotype was seen repeatedly, ten times or more. V usage is TRBV11-2 and J usage is TRBJ1-6; D is possibly TRBD1 (6 bases). Germline-derived CDR1 and CDR2 are SGHAT and FQNNGV. The CDR3 consists of 14 residues. V was trimmed by 2 bases and J by 9 bases, leaving 11 bases between them. The CDR3 DNA sequence: TGTGCCAGCAGCTTAACAGGGAATAGTTCACCCCTCCACTTT. This codes for CASSLTGNSSPLHF.

The chain is built from TRBV5-1 and TRBJ2-1; TRBD2 matches 7 bases. The CDR3 covers 15 residues. CDR1 is SGHRS, CDR2 YFSETQ, per germline. Trimming took 0 bases from V and 2 from J; bases not matched to a gene: 2. Here the CDR3 reads CASSLGLAAYNEQFF. CDR3 coding DNA: TGCGCCAGCAGCTTGGGGCTAGCGGCCTACAATGAGCAGTTCTTC.

The rearrangement links TRBV29-1 to TRBJ2-7; TRBD1 aligns across 8 bases. The V and J ends lost 7 bases and 2 bases, in that order; junction bases with no gene match: 4. From germline, CDR1 is SQVTM and CDR2 ANQGSEA. The CDR3 has 12 amino acids. The CDR3 nucleotides read TGCAGCGGTGGGACAGGCCCCTACGAGCAGTACTTC. Translating it yields CSGGTGPYEQYF.

This clonotype was seen more than once but under ten times. The chain is built from TRBV18 and TRBJ1-1; D perhaps matches TRBD1 (5 bases). This CDR3 is built from 16 residues. V dropped 4 bases and J dropped 1 base, with 16 bases sitting between them. CDR1 KGHSH and CDR2 LQKENI come from the germline V gene. This chain's CDR3 is CASSLIAGPENTEAFF. The CDR3 region has the DNA TGTGCCAGCTCACTCATCGCGGGGCCTGAGAACACTGAAGCTTTCTTT.

This clonotype was picked up many times. The V gene is TRBV12-3 or TRBV12-4, the J gene TRBJ2-1; 8 bases match TRBD2. V was clipped by 6 bases and J by 2 bases; unmatched bases: 3. CDR3 size: 14 residues. The CDR3 DNA follows: TGTGCCAGCAGCCCGGGGGGGCCCTACAATGAGCAGTTCTTC. Translated, it gives CASSPGGPYNEQFF.

This clonotype was found a few times. The V and J genes are TRBV6-2 or TRBV6-3 and TRBJ1-1; TRBD1 is a possible D gene (5 bases). Germline V lookup: CDR1 MNHEY, CDR2 SVGEGT. Trimming shortened V by 2 bases and J by 2 bases, and 15 bases separated the two germline ends. The CDR3 has 16 amino acids. The CDR3 is CASSYNPGGANTEAFF. CDR3 nucleotide sequence: TGTGCCAGCAGTTACAACCCTGGAGGGGCAAACACTGAAGCTTTCTTT.

This clonotype was picked up many times. The CDR3 coding sequence is TGTGCCAGCAGTCCCTTGGAGGGAAGTACGCAGTATTTT. Its translation is CASSPLEGSTQYF. V usage is TRBV4-2 and J usage is TRBJ2-3; D is possibly TRBD2 (6 bases). The germline V and J ends were trimmed by 6 bases and 8 bases, with 15 bases remaining between them. The V gene's germline CDR1 is LGHNA and CDR2 YNFKEQ. The length of the CDR3 is 13 residues.

The chain couples TRBV6-1 to TRBJ1-5; a possible D gene is TRBD1 (5 bases). The V gene's germline CDR1 is MNHNS and CDR2 SASEGT. The CDR3 is 14 residues long. V dropped 3 bases and J dropped 0 bases, with 6 bases sitting between them. CDR3 amino acids: CASSEGGSNQPQHF. Here the CDR3 DNA reads TGTGCCAGCAGTGAGGGGGGTAGCAATCAGCCCCAGCATTTT.

This chain joins TRBV7-2 and TRBJ1-3; D gene ambiguous. CDR3 length: 16 residues. Germline CDR1 is SGHTA and CDR2 is FQGNSA. Between the trimmed V and J ends, which lost 4 bases and 3 bases, there was a span of 16 bases. Written as DNA, the CDR3 is TGTGCCAGCAGCTCGGCCGGGTCTCAACTTGGAAACACCATATATTTT. Residues: CASSSAGSQLGNTIYF.

This clonotype came up many times. The chain carries TRBV14 and TRBJ2-1; D could derive from TRBD1 or TRBD2 (5 bases each). Germline V gene data show CDR1 as SGHDN and CDR2 as FVKESK. The CDR3 sequence is 17 residues long. With 0 bases removed from V and 0 bases from J, the gap between germline ends came to 12 bases. The DNA of the CDR3 is TGTGCCAGCAGCCAAGATAGGGGACCGAGCTCCTACAATGAGCAGTTCTTC. It is translated as CASSQDRGPSSYNEQFF.

This clonotype appeared a few times. The chain is built from TRBV29-1 and TRBJ2-7; D unresolved. Trimming cost V 0 bases and J 4 bases, with 13 bases left between them. This CDR3 is 14 amino acids long. Germline V CDR1 and CDR2: SQVTM, ANQGSEA. The DNA of the CDR3 is TGCAGCGTTGAAGACCCCGTTCTATCTTACGAGCAGTACTTC. The encoded protein is CSVEDPVLSYEQYF.

This clonotype has more than one count but fewer than ten. V usage is TRBV12-3 or TRBV12-4 and J usage is TRBJ1-4; possibly TRBD1 for D (5 bases). Trimming stripped 10 bases from V and 7 bases from J, with 16 bases between. The CDR3 extends over 13 amino acids. For the CDR3, the DNA is TGTGCCACCCGGGGAGGACAAGGTGAAAAACTGTTTTTT. This encodes CATRGGQGEKLFF.

The chain uses TRBV3-1 and TRBJ1-2, with a possible D match to TRBD1 (5 bases). V was cut by 1 base and J by 8 bases, with 11 bases left in between. The CDR3 covers 13 residues. Germline loops: CDR1 LGHDT, CDR2 YNNKEL (reference sequence). CDR3 coding DNA: TGTGCCAGCAGCCAAGTGGGACGCTGGGGCTACACCTTC. This encodes CASSQVGRWGYTF.

This clonotype was detected many times. The chain is built from TRBV28 and TRBJ1-5; D may be TRBD1 (5 bases). This CDR3 spans 13 amino acids. CDR1 is MDHEN, CDR2 SYDVKM, per germline. Trimming shortened V by 3 bases and J by 7 bases, and 10 bases separated the two germline ends. The CDR3 spells CASSLVGHQPQHF. The CDR3 nucleotides read TGTGCCAGCAGTTTGGTGGGGCACCAGCCCCAGCATTTT.

A few counts support this clonotype. The rearrangement links TRBV29-1 to TRBJ1-2, with D possibly matching TRBD1 (5 bases). Trimming took off 4 bases at V and 5 bases at J, with 11 bases between the two ends. Germline CDR1 is SQVTM and CDR2 is ANQGSEA. There are 12 residues in the CDR3. For the CDR3, the DNA is TGCAGCGTTGTTGCGGACATTTATGGCTACACCTTC. This encodes CSVVADIYGYTF.

The chain uses TRBV20-1 and TRBJ1-1; no reliable D call. V was shortened by 0 bases and J by 5 bases, with 7 bases between the two germline ends. The CDR3 runs to 12 residues. The germline gives CDR1 DFQATT, CDR2 SNEGSKA (reference sequence). As DNA, the CDR3 is TGCAGTGCTAGAGAACTGAGGACTGAAGCTTTCTTT. This gives the protein CSARELRTEAFF.

This sequence joins TRBV6-2 or TRBV6-3 and TRBJ1-6; 9 bases are shared with TRBD1. The V and J ends lost 0 bases and 12 bases, in that order; junction bases with no gene match: 3. The CDR3 covers 14 residues. CDR1 is MNHEY, CDR2 SVGEGT, per germline. The DNA for the CDR3 is TGTGCCAGCAGTTACTCCGGACAGGGGTTACCCCTCCACTTT. It translates to CASSYSGQGLPLHF.

This clonotype was found a few times. V gene TRBV20-1 combines with J gene TRBJ1-5; D is perhaps TRBD1 (6 bases). V lost 6 bases to trimming and J lost 7 bases, with 16 bases between them. Germline CDR1 and CDR2: DFQATT and SNEGSKA (reference sequence). This CDR3 region has 13 residues. CDR3 loop: CSAHPDSLQPQHF. In DNA form, the CDR3 reads TGCAGTGCCCACCCGGACAGCCTCCAGCCCCAGCATTTT.

V is TRBV11-2 and J is TRBJ2-5; no clear D gene. In germline, CDR1 is SGHAT, CDR2 FQNNGV. CDR3 length equals 14 residues. Deletions cut 1 base from V and 4 bases from J, with 10 bases between. The CDR3: CASSLGSATETQYF. The CDR3 bases are TGTGCCAGCAGCTTAGGTTCCGCAACAGAGACCCAGTACTTC.

The chain has TRBV20-1 and TRBJ2-5; TRBD2 matches 11 bases. The V gene's germline CDR1 is DFQATT and CDR2 SNEGSKA (reference sequence). The V segment lost 3 bases and the J segment 1 base; nucleotides outside the gene matches: 7. This CDR3 region has 16 residues. The CDR3 protein is CSARDPGLAVQETQYF. The CDR3 nucleotides are TGCAGTGCTAGGGACCCGGGACTAGCGGTCCAAGAGACCCAGTACTTC.

V and J are TRBV20-1 and TRBJ2-1, with 11 bases fitting TRBD2. The CDR3 has 14 amino acids. J gave up 4 bases and V 7 bases, and 6 bases lay outside the gene matches. Germline-derived CDR1 and CDR2 are DFQATT and SNEGSKA (reference sequence). The CDR3 spells CSVLAGGGYNEQFF. Here the CDR3 DNA reads TGCAGTGTGCTAGCGGGGGGTGGATACAATGAGCAGTTCTTC.

This clonotype was seen a handful of times. The genes are TRBV11-2 and TRBJ2-3; D unclear. V shed 1 base and J shed 7 bases, with 3 bases lying between them. Germline CDR1 and CDR2: SGHAT and FQNNGV. This CDR3 has 11 amino acids. The DNA of the CDR3 is TGTGCCAGCAGCTTAGCCAATACGCAGTATTTT. As protein: CASSLANTQYF.